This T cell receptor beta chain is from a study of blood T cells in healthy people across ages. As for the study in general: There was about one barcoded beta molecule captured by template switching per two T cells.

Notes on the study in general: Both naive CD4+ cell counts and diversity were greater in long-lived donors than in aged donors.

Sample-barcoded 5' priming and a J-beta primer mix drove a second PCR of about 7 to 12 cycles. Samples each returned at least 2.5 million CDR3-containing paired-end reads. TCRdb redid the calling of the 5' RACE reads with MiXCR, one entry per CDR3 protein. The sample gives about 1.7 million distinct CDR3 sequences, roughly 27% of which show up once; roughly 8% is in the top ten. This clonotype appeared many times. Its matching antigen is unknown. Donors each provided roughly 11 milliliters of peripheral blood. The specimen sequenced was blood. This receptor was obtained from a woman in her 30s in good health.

CDR3 DNA sequence: TGCAGTGCAGCCAGCCTAGACCTCTACGAGCAGTACTTC. Amino acids: CSAASLDLYEQYF. The V gene is TRBV20-1, the J gene TRBJ2-7; D call uncertain. Germline V gives CDR1 DFQATT, CDR2 SNEGSKA (reference sequence). V dropped 6 bases and J dropped 3 bases, with 15 bases sitting between them. There are 13 residues in the CDR3.